This entry lists 32 T cell receptor beta chains sequenced from one sample in a study of blood T cell repertoires in COVID-19. Assay used: immunoSEQ multiplex PCR; TCRdb lists only in-frame clones, some missing. The repertoire includes roughly 170,000 clones, around 80% of them detected once, and approximately 7% sits in the top ten. The sample taken for sequencing was peripheral blood. The receptors here all came from a human donor in a cohort sampled during active COVID-19.

J is TRBJ2-3 and V is TRBV15, with D perhaps matching TRBD2 (7 bases). With 0 bases removed from V and 0 bases from J, the gap between germline ends came to 19 bases. This CDR3 has 19 residues. In germline, CDR1 is LNHNV, CDR2 YYDKDF (reference sequence). In nucleotides, the CDR3 is TGTGCCACCAGCAGAGATCTAGTTGAGGCGGGGGCTAGCACAGATACGCAGTATTTT. Translated, it gives CATSRDLVEAGASTDTQYF.

On this clone: Other DNA sequences in the sample encode the same CDR3. The CDR3 sequence: CASSLVGGNTEAFF. CDR3 in DNA: TGTGCCAGCAGCTTAGTAGGGGGGAACACTGAAGCTTTCTTT. The chain links TRBV7-9 to TRBJ1-1, with D possibly TRBD1 on 6 matching bases. CDR3 length: 14 amino acids. V lost 1 base, J lost 1 base, and 7 bases lay in between. The germline V gene has CDR1 SEHNR and CDR2 FQNEAQ (reference sequence).

The V and J genes are TRBV7-6 and TRBJ1-6; 11 bases align to TRBD1. The germline V gene encodes CDR1 SGHVS and CDR2 FNYEAQ. After removal of 0 bases from V and 10 bases from J, the junction contained 8 bases not matched to a gene. This CDR3 contains 17 residues. For the CDR3, the DNA is TGTGCCAGCAGCTTAGCTCTCCGGGACAGGGGGGGATCACCCCTCCACTTT. Encoded protein: CASSLALRDRGGSPLHF. Together with reference TRBV7-6 and TRBJ1-6, the CDR3 gives the full variable domain: GAGVSQSPRYKVTKRGQDVALRCDPISGHVSLYWYRQALGQGPEFLTYFNYEAQQDKSGLPNDRFSAERPEGSISTLTIQRTEQRDSAMYRCASSLALRDRGGSPLHFGNGTRLTVT.

Here the CDR3 DNA reads TGTGCCAGCTCACCAACCAAAATGACGAAGGGGGGCAATCAGCCCCAGCATTTT. Amino acid sequence: CASSPTKMTKGGNQPQHF. The rearrangement links TRBV18 to TRBJ1-5, with D tentatively TRBD1 (6 bases). This CDR3 comprises 18 residues. V was clipped by 2 bases and J by 2 bases, with 19 bases between them. Germline V CDR1 and CDR2: KGHSH, LQKENI.

V usage is TRBV19 and J usage is TRBJ2-2; the D is unclear. Per the germline V gene, CDR1 is LNHDA and CDR2 is SQIVND (reference sequence). Deletions cut 6 bases from V and 3 bases from J, with 11 bases between. This CDR3 contains 14 residues. The CDR3, as DNA: TGTGCCAGTAGCGAAGCCGATTACACCGGGGAGCTGTTTTTT. Its protein product is CASSEADYTGELFF.

This chain uses TRBV5-1 with TRBJ2-7, with a tentative D call TRBD2 (5 bases). The CDR3 totals 15 residues. Germline CDR1 reads SGHRS; CDR2 reads YFSETQ. V was trimmed by 5 bases and J by 3 bases, leaving 18 bases between them. CDR3 in amino acids: CASRREGSTRYEQYF. Written as DNA, the CDR3 is TGCGCCAGCAGGCGAGAAGGGAGCACCCGCTACGAGCAGTACTTC. The full variable domain, in which reference TRBV5-1 and TRBJ2-7 provide the parts outside the CDR3, is KAGVTQTPRYLIKTRGQQVTLSCSPISGHRSVSWYQQTPGQGLQFLFEYFSETQRNKGNFPGRFSGRQFSNSRSEMNVSTLELGDSALYLCASRREGSTRYEQYFGPGTRLTVT.

This chain uses TRBV10-3 with TRBJ2-3, with a weak D call TRBD1 (5 bases). V was shortened by 6 bases and J by 2 bases, with 18 bases between the two germline ends. This CDR3 contains 16 residues. CDR1 is ENHRY and CDR2 is SYGVKD in the germline V gene. CDR3 protein: CAISEQVGQDTDTQYF. Here the CDR3 DNA reads TGTGCCATCAGCGAACAGGTGGGCCAGGACACAGATACGCAGTATTTT.

The chain has TRBV13 and TRBJ2-5, with D tentatively TRBD1 (5 bases). This CDR3 is 14 amino acids long. V gave up 5 bases and J gave up 2 bases, with 12 bases separating them. The germline V gene encodes CDR1 PRHDT and CDR2 FYEKMQ (reference sequence). As DNA, the CDR3 is TGTGCCAGCAGCCAGAGGACAAGTCAAGAGACCCAGTACTTC. Its protein product is CASSQRTSQETQYF.

The rearrangement links TRBV6-4 to TRBJ1-1; TRBD1 might be the D (6 bases). Germline values: CDR1 MRHNA, CDR2 SNTAGT. This CDR3 has 15 residues. V dropped 6 bases and J dropped 1 base, with 15 bases sitting between them. The CDR3, as DNA: TGTGCCAGCAGGCAACAGGGTTGGGGGAACACTGAAGCTTTCTTT. Protein: CASRQQGWGNTEAFF.

This chain uses TRBV3-1 (or the pseudogene TRBV3-2) with TRBJ2-7; 7 bases align to TRBD1. Germline V gene lookup returns CDR1 LGHDT and CDR2 YNNKEL (reference sequence). V gave up 1 base and J gave up 4 bases; unmatched junction bases: 7. The CDR3 sequence is 15 residues long. CDR3 DNA sequence: TGTGCCAGCAGCCAAGGGGGCAGGGGGTTATACGAGCAGTACTTC. It translates to CASSQGGRGLYEQYF.

The chain recombines TRBV2 with TRBJ2-1; 9 positions match TRBD1. This CDR3 contains 18 residues. Germline assignment: CDR1 SNHLY and CDR2 FYNNEI. V gave up 5 bases and J gave up 2 bases; unmatched junction bases: 13. Here the CDR3 reads CASSINRGLNKAYNEQFF. The CDR3 DNA sequence: TGTGCCAGCAGTATAAACAGGGGGCTAAATAAGGCCTACAATGAGCAGTTCTTC. Combining the CDR3 with reference TRBV2 and TRBJ2-1 gives the whole variable domain EPEVTQTPSHQVTQMGQEVILRCVPISNHLYFYWYRQILGQKVEFLVSFYNNEISEKSEIFDDQFSVERPDGSNFTLKIRSTKLEDSAMYFCASSINRGLNKAYNEQFFGPGTRLTVL.

The chain is built from TRBV4-1 and TRBJ1-3; D unclear. This CDR3 has 14 amino acids. The germline V gene has CDR1 MGHRA and CDR2 YSYEKL. Trimming stripped 0 bases from V and 5 bases from J, with 8 bases between. DNA for the CDR3: TGCGCCAGCAGCCAAGATGAGGCCAGAAACACCATATATTTT. Its protein is CASSQDEARNTIYF.

V and J are TRBV5-6 and TRBJ2-5; 8 bases are a match to TRBD1. The V gene end was trimmed by 0 bases and the J gene end by 5 bases; junction bases not matched to a gene: 3. Germline V gene data show CDR1 as SGHDT and CDR2 as YYEEEE. This CDR3 has 14 residues. The CDR3 protein is CASSLGTGSETQYF. The CDR3 DNA reads TGTGCCAGCAGCTTGGGGACAGGGTCCGAGACCCAGTACTTC.

This chain's CDR3 is CASSHRQGSTNYGYTF. CDR3 DNA sequence: TGCGCCAGCAGCCATAGACAGGGCAGCACTAACTATGGCTACACCTTC. The chain has TRBV4-1 and TRBJ1-2; 7 nucleotides agree with TRBD1. The germline V gene encodes CDR1 MGHRA and CDR2 YSYEKL. The CDR3 sequence is 16 residues long. V was clipped by 3 bases and J by 0 bases; unmatched bases: 7.

The V gene is TRBV2, the J gene TRBJ2-7; possible D gene TRBD2, 6 bases. The CDR3 runs to 12 residues. V lost 6 bases and J lost 6, with 12 bases in between. Germline V gene data show CDR1 as SNHLY and CDR2 as FYNNEI. The CDR3: CASRLTSPEQYF. The CDR3 DNA sequence: TGTGCCAGCAGGCTCACTAGCCCCGAGCAGTACTTC.

The rearrangement joins TRBV2 to TRBJ1-5, with D unclear. Germline V gene data show CDR1 as SNHLY and CDR2 as FYNNEI. Trimming removed 4 bases from V and 0 bases from J, with 10 bases in between. This CDR3 is 15 amino acids long. CDR3 region: CASSADYPSNQPQHF. The CDR3 DNA follows: TGTGCCAGCAGTGCCGACTATCCTAGCAATCAGCCCCAGCATTTT.

V and J are TRBV2 and TRBJ2-7; 7 bases fit TRBD1. This CDR3 has 13 residues. Germline V gene sequence: CDR1 SNHLY, CDR2 FYNNEI. V lost 6 bases and J lost 6; bases outside the gene matches: 8. The CDR3 region has the DNA TGTGCCAGCAGGGGGTACAGGGGTGGCGAGCAGTACTTC. Residues: CASRGYRGGEQYF.

The chain recombines TRBV5-1 with TRBJ1-1; maybe TRBD1 (6 bases). The CDR3 consists of 14 residues. The V and J ends lost 4 bases and 6 bases respectively, with 16 bases between them. The germline CDR1 and CDR2 sequences are SGHRS and YFSETQ. CDR3 region: CASSRGQIPPEAFF. The CDR3 nucleotides read TGCGCCAGCAGCCGGGGACAAATCCCCCCTGAAGCTTTCTTT.

This chain links TRBV18 with TRBJ2-7; 7 positions agree with TRBD1. Germline V gives CDR1 KGHSH, CDR2 LQKENI. With V trimmed by 3 bases and J by 3 bases, 8 bases remained unmatched. The CDR3 is made up of 15 amino acids. CDR3 nucleotide sequence: TGTGCCAGCTCACCGGGACAGCCCTTAGGCTACGAGCAGTACTTC. Encoded protein: CASSPGQPLGYEQYF.

The J gene is TRBJ2-6, the V gene TRBV10-3; maybe TRBD2 (6 bases). The CDR3 is made up of 15 amino acids. Germline V lookup: CDR1 ENHRY, CDR2 SYGVKD. Trimming removed 6 bases from V and 0 bases from J, with 9 bases in between. CDR3 in amino acids: CAISGGLSGANVLTF. In DNA form, the CDR3 reads TGTGCCATCAGCGGGGGACTCTCTGGGGCCAACGTCCTGACTTTC.

Turning to this clone: Just one base apart from a much larger clone, this may be a read error. Additional DNA sequences in this sample encode the identical CDR3. The chain employs TRBV7-8 and TRBJ1-2; 7 bases are a match to TRBD1. The V gene end was trimmed by 3 bases and the J gene end by 2 bases; junction bases not matched to a gene: 0. Germline V gene data show CDR1 as SGHVS and CDR2 as FQNEAQ. This CDR3 comprises 13 residues. CDR3: CASSLGQNYGYTF. CDR3 in DNA: TGTGCCAGCAGCTTGGGACAGAACTATGGCTACACCTTC.

This clone showed up just a few times. V usage is TRBV7-9 and J usage is TRBJ1-3, with D maybe TRBD1 (5 bases). V dropped 2 bases and J dropped 2 bases, with 7 bases sitting between them. The CDR3 spans 14 residues. The germline V gene encodes CDR1 SEHNR and CDR2 FQNEAQ (reference sequence). CDR3: CASSLKGPGNTIYF. The CDR3 DNA is TGTGCCAGCAGCTTAAAGGGGCCTGGAAACACCATATATTTT.

The CDR3 spells CASSLSHRGTEAFF. CDR3 nucleotide sequence: TGTGCCAGCAGTTTATCTCACAGAGGGACTGAAGCTTTCTTT. The chain recombines TRBV27 with TRBJ1-1; the D is unclear. V was clipped by 0 bases and J by 5 bases, with 10 bases between them. CDR3 length equals 14 residues. Germline assignment: CDR1 MNHEY and CDR2 SMNVEV (reference sequence).

This chain links TRBV4-2 with TRBJ1-4; 7 positions agree with TRBD1. This CDR3 region has 16 residues. Looked up from germline, CDR1 is LGHNA and CDR2 is YNFKEQ. J lost 2 bases, V lost 4 bases, and 7 bases had no gene match. CDR3 DNA sequence: TGTGCCAGCAGCCTTATAACAGGGGATACTAATGAAAAACTGTTTTTT. Its protein is CASSLITGDTNEKLFF.

The chain combines TRBV11-2 with TRBJ2-7, with D possibly being TRBD1 (5 bases). The germline V and J ends were trimmed by 4 bases and 2 bases, with 15 bases remaining between them. This CDR3 is built from 15 residues. Germline CDR1 reads SGHAT; CDR2 reads FQNNGV. CDR3 in DNA: TGTGCCAGCAGCTCCCTGGTCAGGGATACCTACGAGCAGTACTTC. Its protein is CASSSLVRDTYEQYF.

This clone was picked up one time. The chain is built from TRBV6-5 and TRBJ1-1; D unresolved. V was shortened by 9 bases and J by 4 bases, with 21 bases between the two germline ends. This CDR3 contains 15 residues. The germline gives CDR1 MNHEY, CDR2 SVGAGI. The DNA for the CDR3 is TGTGCCAGTCCCGACCCGAGTTTGGCGGGCACTGAAGCTTTCTTT. This gives the protein CASPDPSLAGTEAFF.

The chain recombines TRBV10-2 with TRBJ2-7; 11 nucleotides align to TRBD1. The CDR3 consists of 15 residues. Germline V CDR1 and CDR2: WSHSY, SAAADI. The V segment lost 7 bases and the J segment 2 bases; nucleotides outside the gene matches: 7. The CDR3 region is CASKSGTGGPYEQYF. DNA for the CDR3: TGCGCCAGCAAGTCCGGGACAGGGGGACCCTACGAGCAGTACTTC.

The chain employs TRBV2 and TRBJ1-4, with 9 bases that match TRBD1. The V and J ends lost 6 bases and 5 bases, in that order; junction bases with no gene match: 7. This CDR3 spans 15 amino acids. Germline V gives CDR1 SNHLY, CDR2 FYNNEI. The CDR3 DNA reads TGTGCCAGCAGAAATCGACAGGGGGAAAATGAAAAACTGTTTTTT. It translates to CASRNRQGENEKLFF.

The chain couples TRBV30 to TRBJ2-2; 9 bases are shared with TRBD1. With 2 bases clipped from V and 6 bases from J, the junction kept 16 bases outside the gene matches. This CDR3 is 18 amino acids long. Germline V gene data show CDR1 as GTSNPN and CDR2 as SVGIG (reference sequence). Here the CDR3 DNA reads TGTGCCTGGAGTCATCGCCTGCCGGGACAGGGAGAGGCCGGGGAGCTGTTTTTT. It codes for CAWSHRLPGQGEAGELFF.

This rearrangement joins TRBV5-1 to TRBJ1-1, with D uncertain. CDR3 size: 15 residues. The germline V and J ends were trimmed by 4 bases and 8 bases, with 21 bases remaining between them. Germline V gene sequence: CDR1 SGHRS, CDR2 YFSETQ. The CDR3 is CASSASQTGDLEAFF. DNA of the CDR3: TGCGCCAGCAGCGCCTCTCAAACCGGGGATCTAGAAGCTTTCTTT.

This clone appeared a single time. The J gene is TRBJ1-4, the V gene TRBV14; the D gene is possibly TRBD1 (6 bases). Between the trimmed V and J ends, which lost 3 bases and 4 bases, there was a span of 12 bases. The CDR3 covers 15 residues. Germline-derived CDR1 and CDR2 are SGHDN and FVKESK. The CDR3 spells CASSQFQGYNEKLFF. In nucleotides, the CDR3 is TGTGCCAGCAGCCAGTTTCAGGGGTATAATGAAAAACTGTTTTTT.

DNA of the CDR3: TGCGCCAGCAGCCAAGGAACCCTTACAGACTACGAGCAGTACTTC. Amino acid sequence: CASSQGTLTDYEQYF. The V and J genes are TRBV4-1 and TRBJ2-7; D is ambiguous. Trimming removed 1 base from V and 3 bases from J, with 13 bases in between. The germline V gene encodes CDR1 MGHRA and CDR2 YSYEKL. The CDR3 loop spans 15 amino acids.